This T cell receptor beta chain was captured in a study of cytomegalovirus exposure and HLA in healthy donors. Study overall: There were 90 million to 130 million unique TCR beta sequences, drawn from 180 million or so T cells, in an earlier analysis. About 80 million unique TCRs from HLA-typed donors made up an early data release.

Study outcomes and limitations: A prior analysis recorded that most TCR beta V segments were productive about 87% or about 30% of the time.

PCR used 60 Vbeta primers and 13 Jbeta primers. Methods used by the authors: A follow-up analysis tallied tens of millions of unique TCR beta chains, approximately 11 million shared. TCRdb's table, derived via immunoSEQ multiplex PCR, lists solely in-frame clones and lacks some. V and J calls plus clone size are reproduced from that table; the DNA served to infer D and trimming. The table has about 200,000 clones, 82% seen once. Notes on this clone: Antigen: not known.

The CDR3 has 15 amino acids. V shed 6 bases and J shed 0 bases, with 12 bases lying between them. From germline, CDR1 is MNHEY and CDR2 SVGAGI. The receptor's source is a woman in her fifties or sixties in good health and CMV-seropositive. The source material was PBMCs. This chain links TRBV6-5 with TRBJ1-3, with D maybe TRBD1 (6 bases). The CDR3 region has the DNA TGTGCCAGCAGACGGGACACCGGCTCTGGAAACACCATATATTTT. Translation: CASRRDTGSGNTIYF.